This T cell receptor (beta chain) was captured by sequencing in a study of CD8 T cells in Susac syndrome. Study-wide results and limits: CD4+ repertoires of Susac syndrome patients lacked detectable clonal expansion.

cDNA came from about 0.51 to 1 ug RNA primed by random hexamers. It was immunoSEQ multiplex PCR that amplified TCR beta CDR3 across 54 Vbeta and 13 Jbeta. TCRdb re-called the immunoSEQ multiplex PCR reads through MiXCR, storing one row per CDR3 protein. The table includes some 180,000 distinct CDR3 sequences, about 93% detected once. As regards this clonotype: No antigen is known for it.

Looked up from germline, CDR1 is SGHRS and CDR2 is YFSETQ. The CDR3 runs 15 residues. Trimming at V came to 0 bases and at J to 4 bases, leaving 4 bases not matched to a gene. The sequenced sample was CD4+ T cells from PBMCs. This chain joins TRBV5-1 and TRBJ1-1; 9 bases fit TRBD1. The receptor was isolated from a human donor with Susac syndrome. Written as DNA, the CDR3 is TGCGCCAGCAGCTTGGTTTACAGGGGGCCCACTGAAGCTTTCTTT. It is translated as CASSLVYRGPTEAFF.